This TCR beta chain was observed in a study of cytomegalovirus exposure and HLA in healthy donors. Clones were read by immunoSEQ multiplex PCR, and TCRdb kept only the in-frame ones, dropping some. This table has 100,000 to 150,000 clones, about 94% appearing once. Germline V CDR1 and CDR2: LNHDA, SQIVND (reference sequence). The V gene end was trimmed by 6 bases and the J gene end by 7 bases; junction bases not matched to a gene: 8. The CDR3 covers 13 residues. Study results and limitations: Specific recognition of CMV antigens was confirmed in vitro for a few chains (all CMV-associated). Cytomegalovirus association was assigned to more than 150 TCR beta chains. Both high specificity and high sensitivity reportedly marked the classifier's diagnosis of cytomegalovirus status.

In the case of this clone: Antigen: not known.

This receptor was identified in a woman younger than 30 in good health and CMV-seronegative. The rearrangement joins TRBV19 to TRBJ2-7, with TRBD2 identical over 8 bases. Sequenced: PBMCs. The CDR3 loop is CASSPASGWEQYF. The CDR3 nucleotides read TGTGCCAGTAGCCCGGCTAGCGGGTGGGAGCAGTACTTC. The entire variable domain, with the rest obtained from reference TRBV19 and TRBJ2-7, is as follows: DGGITQSPKYLFRKEGQNVTLSCEQNLNHDAMYWYRQDPGQGLRLIYYSQIVNDFQKGDIAEGYSVSREKKESFPLTVTSAQKNPTAFYLCASSPASGWEQYFGPGTRLTVT.